This TCR beta chain derives from a study of cytomegalovirus exposure and HLA in healthy donors. Amplification used 60 Vbeta primers and 13 Jbeta primers. Measured with immunoSEQ multiplex PCR; TCRdb has only the in-frame clones, and not every one. This table has some 180,000 clones, around 80% appearing once. V was shortened by 1 base and J by 0 bases, with 13 bases between the two germline ends. CDR3 length: 17 amino acids. Germline CDR1 is SEHNR and CDR2 is FQNEAQ (reference sequence). The chain joins TRBV7-9 to TRBJ2-4, with D tentatively TRBD2 (5 bases). Sequencing input: PBMCs. The receptor was isolated from a girl between 5 and 17 years old in good health and CMV-seropositive. The CDR3 loop reads CASSLDLSGGAKNIQYF. The CDR3 coding sequence is TGTGCCAGCAGCTTAGACCTGTCTGGAGGAGCCAAAAACATTCAGTACTTC.